Following are 17 T cell receptor beta chains from one sample sequenced in a study of OX40 agonist ivuxolimab in advanced cancers. Some clones are missing from TCRdb's copy, which holds only in-frame ones; the method was immunoSEQ multiplex PCR. The sample holds around 76,000 clones, about nine tenths seen once. The sample in question was CD4+ or CD8+ T cells sorted from blood, obtained in a trial of the OX40 agonist ivuxolimab. All receptors come from an adult with an advanced solid tumor such as melanoma, head and neck, liver or kidney cancer.

The chain couples TRBV19 to TRBJ2-7, with 10 bases lining up with TRBD1. The CDR3 totals 13 residues. The V gene end was trimmed by 8 bases and the J gene end by 7 bases; junction bases not matched to a gene: 8. Germline lookup yields CDR1 LNHDA and CDR2 SQIVND (reference sequence). Here the CDR3 DNA reads TGTGCCAGTGCCGGGACAGGGGCCTGGGAGCAGTACTTC. Encoded protein: CASAGTGAWEQYF.

Only a few counts were recorded for this clone. The chain recombines TRBV2 with TRBJ2-7; TRBD1 agrees at 11 bases. After removal of 0 bases from V and 7 bases from J, the junction contained 11 bases not matched to a gene. This CDR3 spans 17 amino acids. Germline CDR1 is SNHLY and CDR2 is FYNNEI. The DNA of the CDR3 is TGTGCCAGCAGTGAAGCGCTTCGAGGACAGGGGGCAAGGGAGCAGTACTTC. It codes for CASSEALRGQGAREQYF.

The chain couples TRBV6-6 to TRBJ2-6; maybe TRBD1 (6 bases). V was trimmed by 5 bases and J by 0 bases, leaving 11 bases between them. The CDR3 extends over 16 amino acids. Germline loops: CDR1 MNHNY, CDR2 SVGAGI (reference sequence). The chain's CDR3 is CASSNRASSGANVLTF. CDR3 nucleotides: TGTGCCAGCAGTAACAGGGCCAGCTCTGGGGCCAACGTCCTGACTTTC.

V gene TRBV5-8 combines with J gene TRBJ1-6; D ambiguous. This CDR3 spans 14 amino acids. Germline V CDR1 and CDR2: SGHTS, YDEGEE. The V end was cut by 1 base, the J end by 5 bases, with 7 bases between. DNA for the CDR3: TGTGCCAGCAGCTTGTCTCAACATAATTCACCCCTCCACTTT. Translating it yields CASSLSQHNSPLHF.

This clone was picked up one time. The chain uses TRBV7-8 and TRBJ2-4, with D tentatively TRBD1 or TRBD2 (6 bases each). Per the germline V gene, CDR1 is SGHVS and CDR2 is FQNEAQ. This CDR3 is 16 amino acids long. V was pared by 1 base and J by 7 bases, with 17 bases between. The CDR3 is CASSLGGAIGDNIQYF. In nucleotides, the CDR3 is TGTGCCAGCAGCTTAGGGGGGGCCATAGGGGATAACATTCAGTACTTC.

The chain carries TRBV7-6 and TRBJ2-5; D call uncertain. Germline V gene data show CDR1 as SGHVS and CDR2 as FNYEAQ. The CDR3 covers 10 residues. V lost 8 bases to trimming and J lost 1 base, with 2 bases between them. The CDR3 here is CASGQETQYF. DNA for the CDR3: TGTGCCAGCGGCCAAGAGACCCAGTACTTC.

The rearrangement joins TRBV5-1 to TRBJ2-7; 7 bases agree with TRBD1. Germline CDR1 SGHRS, CDR2 YFSETQ. The J segment lost 5 bases and the V segment lost 0 bases, leaving 5 bases of the junction unmatched. CDR3 length: 14 residues. The CDR3: CASSLGQGDHEQYF. The CDR3 DNA follows: TGCGCCAGCAGCTTGGGACAGGGTGACCACGAGCAGTACTTC.

The rearrangement uses TRBV7-9 and TRBJ2-5, with TRBD1 identical over 10 bases. The germline V gene has CDR1 SEHNR and CDR2 FQNEAQ (reference sequence). Trimming removed 2 bases from V and 4 bases from J; junction bases left unmatched: 7. The CDR3 contains 16 residues. The CDR3 DNA reads TGTGCCAGCAGCTTATACGGGACAGGGGTCCGAGAGACCCAGTACTTC. Its translation: CASSLYGTGVRETQYF.

This clone showed up just once. V and J are TRBV5-4 and TRBJ1-5; D not certain. Germline V gives CDR1 SGHNT, CDR2 YYREEE (reference sequence). This CDR3 region has 13 residues. V lost 2 bases to trimming and J lost 7 bases, with 10 bases between them. CDR3 loop: CASSLGSRQPQHF. The CDR3 DNA reads as TGTGCCAGCAGCTTAGGTTCCAGACAGCCCCAGCATTTT.

This chain joins TRBV6-1 and TRBJ1-1; no clear D gene. The CDR3 consists of 13 residues. Germline V gene lookup returns CDR1 MNHNS and CDR2 SASEGT. The V end was cut by 5 bases, the J end by 10 bases, with 17 bases between. CDR3 sequence reads: CASSSEPGYGAFF. The CDR3 DNA reads TGTGCCAGCAGTTCAGAACCGGGGTACGGAGCTTTCTTT.

A remark on this clone: An end of the junction does not agree with germline; a read error may underlie this. V usage is TRBV5-4 and J usage is TRBJ2-3, with D perhaps matching TRBD2 (5 bases). The germline V gene has CDR1 SGHNT and CDR2 YYREEE (reference sequence). There are 12 residues in the CDR3. The CDR3 DNA is TGTGCCAGCAGCTTAGGGCTAGCTTTTTGGGATTTT. Residues: CASSLGLAFWDF. Using reference TRBV5-4 and TRBJ2-3 for the parts outside the CDR3, the full variable domain is ETGVTQSPTHLIKTRGQQVTLRCSSQSGHNTVSWYQQALGQGPQFIFQYYREEENGRGNFPPRFSGLQFPNYSSELNVNALELDDSALYLCASSLGLAFWDFGPGTRLTVL.

This chain uses TRBV7-8 with TRBJ1-1; D is unclear. This CDR3 comprises 13 residues. Trimming took off 5 bases at V and 1 base at J, with 8 bases between the two ends. From germline, CDR1 is SGHVS and CDR2 FQNEAQ. In nucleotides, the CDR3 is TGTGCCAGCAGCCCCCTTAGGAACACTGAAGCTTTCTTT. Its protein product is CASSPLRNTEAFF. The complete variable domain, with remaining parts taken from reference TRBV7-8 and TRBJ1-1, reads GAGVSQSPRYKVAKRGQDVALRCDPISGHVSLFWYQQALGQGPEFLTYFQNEAQLDKSGLPSDRFFAERPEGSVSTLKIQRTQQEDSAVYLCASSPLRNTEAFFGQGTRLTVV.

The rearrangement joins TRBV6-6 to TRBJ1-2, with 7 bases that match TRBD1. Trimming at V came to 6 bases and at J to 4 bases, leaving 8 bases not matched to a gene. CDR1 and CDR2 (germline): MNHNY, SVGAGI (reference sequence). CDR3 size: 14 residues. CDR3 amino acids: CASRDTGDSYGYTF. The CDR3 DNA sequence: TGTGCCAGCAGAGACACAGGGGATAGCTATGGCTACACCTTC.

This clone has only one observation. The chain employs TRBV19 and TRBJ2-7; no clear D. The ends were cut back, 5 bases at V and 4 bases at J, with 6 bases in the middle. Germline loops: CDR1 LNHDA, CDR2 SQIVND (reference sequence). The CDR3 sequence is 11 residues long. This CDR3 is CASSQDYEQYF. CDR3 nucleotide sequence: TGTGCCAGTAGTCAAGATTACGAGCAGTACTTC.

The CDR3, as DNA: TGTGCCAGCAGCTTGCCCTTAGGGGGGGGCCGGGACGAGCAGTACTTC. Translation gives CASSLPLGGGRDEQYF. The genes are TRBV7-2 and TRBJ2-7; D might be TRBD2 (7 bases). V lost 3 bases to trimming and J lost 5 bases, with 20 bases between them. The CDR3 spans 16 residues. Germline V gene data show CDR1 as SGHTA and CDR2 as FQGNSA. Full variable domain (outside the CDR3, taken from reference TRBV7-2 and TRBJ2-7): GAGVSQSPSNKVTEKGKDVELRCDPISGHTALYWYRQSLGQGLEFLIYFQGNSAPDKSGLPSDRFSAERTGGSVSTLTIQRTQQEDSAVYLCASSLPLGGGRDEQYFGPGTRLTVT.

The chain employs TRBV12-2 and TRBJ1-5; TRBD1 is the table's D call and was not checked against the DNA. TRBV12-2 has pseudogene status. The CDR3 is 16 amino acids. The CDR3 sequence: CASPSGAPFSNQPQHF. In DNA, the CDR3 is TGTGCAAGTCCGTCTGGGGCCCCCTTTAGCAATCAGCCCCAGCATTTT.

This chain connects TRBV6-1 to TRBJ1-5, with a tentative D call TRBD1 (5 bases). The CDR3 extends over 14 amino acids. Germline CDR1 MNHNS, CDR2 SASEGT. V lost 3 bases and J lost 7, with 13 bases in between. CDR3 bases: TGTGCCAGCAGTGACAGGCAGGGTGGACAGCCCCAGCATTTT. This encodes CASSDRQGGQPQHF.